The 21 T cell receptor beta chains given below trace back to one sample, sequenced in a study of identical twins. Via MiXCR, TCRdb re-called the 5' RACE reads, giving one row per CDR3 protein. The sample records some 330,000 distinct CDR3 sequences, 7% to 9.5% being singletons. Sequences were obtained from naive T cells sorted from blood. The receptors shown here come from a woman in her fifties or sixties in good health.

The rearrangement joins TRBV5-1 to TRBJ2-7; TRBD1 agrees at 7 bases. CDR1 is SGHRS and CDR2 is YFSETQ in the germline V gene. Trimming removed 3 bases from V and 1 base from J; junction bases left unmatched: 4. The CDR3 totals 14 residues. This CDR3 is CASSSTTGSYEQYV. CDR3 bases: TGCGCCAGCAGCTCGACGACAGGGTCCTACGAGCAGTACGTC.

This clonotype was observed a few times. The chain recombines TRBV12-3 or TRBV12-4 with TRBJ1-1, with D possibly matching TRBD1 (6 bases). V lost 5 bases and J 0 bases, leaving 10 bases between the germline ends. This CDR3 spans 14 amino acids. As DNA, the CDR3 is TGTGCCAGCAGTAGGACAGTTATGAACACTGAAGCTTTCTTT. Amino acid sequence: CASSRTVMNTEAFF.

This clonotype was recorded at least ten times. J is TRBJ2-7 and V is TRBV29-1; D might be TRBD1 (5 bases). CDR1 is SQVTM and CDR2 is ANQGSEA in the germline V gene. V was pared by 1 base and J by 2 bases, with 12 bases between. The length of the CDR3 is 14 residues. This chain's CDR3 is CSVEGGRAPYEQYF. DNA for the CDR3: TGCAGCGTTGAAGGTGGCAGGGCCCCCTACGAGCAGTACTTC.

The chain carries TRBV29-1 and TRBJ1-5; no clear D. Trimming removed 4 bases from V and 3 bases from J, with 7 bases in between. The CDR3 is 12 residues long. The germline V gene has CDR1 SQVTM and CDR2 ANQGSEA. The CDR3 nucleotides are TGCAGCGTTGCTGGCACCAATCAGCCCCAGCATTTT. The encoded protein is CSVAGTNQPQHF.

This clonotype came up a few times. This chain connects TRBV27 to TRBJ2-2; D not certain. The ends were cut back, 3 bases at V and 6 bases at J, with 5 bases in the middle. Germline-derived CDR1 and CDR2 are MNHEY and SMNVEV (reference sequence). The CDR3 contains 12 residues. CDR3: CASSFWSGELFF. The CDR3 DNA reads TGTGCCAGCAGTTTTTGGTCCGGGGAGCTGTTTTTT.

This rearrangement joins TRBV29-1 to TRBJ2-4, with a tentative D call TRBD2 (6 bases). In germline, CDR1 is SQVTM, CDR2 ANQGSEA. The CDR3 extends over 12 amino acids. V was trimmed by 7 bases and J by 1 base, leaving 8 bases between them. The CDR3 here is CSAGTAKNIQYF. The CDR3 DNA reads as TGCAGCGCCGGGACTGCCAAAAACATTCAGTACTTC.

CDR3 sequence: CASTPRAQETQYF. Here the CDR3 DNA reads TGTGCCAGCACCCCGCGGGCACAAGAGACCCAGTACTTC. V and J are TRBV27 and TRBJ2-5; D might be TRBD2 (5 bases). Germline CDR1 is MNHEY and CDR2 is SMNVEV (reference sequence). V shed 7 bases and J shed 2 bases, with 11 bases lying between them. The CDR3 loop spans 13 amino acids.

This clonotype was seen more than once but under ten times. The chain uses TRBV12-3 or TRBV12-4 and TRBJ1-1; no clear D gene. The CDR3 spans 13 residues. The ends were cut back, 5 bases at V and 3 bases at J, with 10 bases in the middle. Here the CDR3 DNA reads TGTGCCAGCAGTCCCCCCGGACACACTGAAGCTTTCTTT. As protein: CASSPPGHTEAFF.

This clonotype was observed a handful of times. V gene TRBV10-1 combines with J gene TRBJ1-2; D is unclear. CDR3 size: 13 residues. Germline loops: CDR1 WNHNN, CDR2 SYGVQD (reference sequence). V was cut by 6 bases and J by 4 bases, with 12 bases left in between. This chain's CDR3 is CASSADGVYGYTF. The CDR3 bases are TGCGCCAGCAGCGCGGACGGTGTCTATGGCTACACCTTC.

A few counts support this clonotype. The chain joins TRBV3-1 to TRBJ2-5; 9 nucleotides match TRBD2. CDR3 size: 16 residues. The trim removed 6 bases at V and 7 bases at J, leaving 15 bases unmatched. Germline assignment: CDR1 LGHDT and CDR2 YNNKEL (reference sequence). The CDR3 sequence: CASSLTQAGGEGTQYF. The DNA of the CDR3 is TGTGCCAGCAGTCTTACCCAGGCGGGAGGGGAGGGGACCCAGTACTTC.

The chain combines TRBV10-3 with TRBJ2-7; 9 bases fit TRBD2. The CDR3 has 16 amino acids. Trimming at V came to 2 bases and at J to 3 bases, leaving 8 bases not matched to a gene. Germline lookup yields CDR1 ENHRY and CDR2 SYGVKD. Here the CDR3 reads CAISEGLAGLDYEQYV. CDR3 in DNA: TGTGCCATCAGTGAGGGGCTAGCGGGATTAGACTACGAGCAGTACGTC.

For this clonotype: At one end, the junction sequence differs from germline, possibly due to a read error. The chain is built from TRBV4-1 and TRBJ2-5; D is unclear. Germline loops: CDR1 MGHRA, CDR2 YSYEKL. The CDR3 extends over 12 amino acids. Here the CDR3 DNA reads TGCGCCAGCAGCCACGAACCGGGCCCCGCACTTTTC. The encoded protein is CASSHEPGPALF.

The chain uses TRBV11-3 and TRBJ2-2, with 10 bases lining up with TRBD1. Germline assignment: CDR1 SGHNT and CDR2 YENEEA. Trimming removed 2 bases from V and 6 bases from J; junction bases left unmatched: 12. This CDR3 region has 18 residues. The CDR3 protein is CASSLWVPGQGISGELFF. DNA for the CDR3: TGTGCCAGCAGCTTATGGGTGCCGGGACAGGGGATTTCCGGGGAGCTGTTTTTT.

The sample holds a few counts of this clonotype. The chain recombines TRBV5-1 with TRBJ2-2, with TRBD1 matching 8 bases. The CDR3 covers 15 residues. V gave up 5 bases and J gave up 6 bases; unmatched junction bases: 9. Germline CDR1 SGHRS, CDR2 YFSETQ. The CDR3 DNA reads TGCGCCAGCAGGGACTCGGACAGGGCGGCCGGGGAGCTGTTTTTT. Protein sequence: CASRDSDRAAGELFF.

Only a few counts were recorded for this clonotype. The rearrangement joins TRBV7-6 to TRBJ2-2, with 10 bases matching TRBD2. Per germline, CDR1 SGHVS and CDR2 FNYEAQ. The ends lost 1 base at V and 6 bases at J; junction bases unmatched: 5. The length of the CDR3 is 16 residues. CDR3 in DNA: TGTGCCAGCAGCTTAGTAGGAGCGGGAGGGTCCGGGGAGCTGTTTTTT. Amino acid sequence: CASSLVGAGGSGELFF.

The sample holds a few counts of this clonotype. V and J are TRBV27 and TRBJ2-7, with D unresolved. Germline values: CDR1 MNHEY, CDR2 SMNVEV (reference sequence). Trimming took off 5 bases at V and 3 bases at J, with 14 bases between the two ends. The CDR3 runs to 14 residues. CDR3 nucleotides: TGTGCCAGCAGTCCCGGGCACAAGTTCTACGAGCAGTACTTC. This sequence encodes CASSPGHKFYEQYF.

In this sample, this clonotype turned up a few times. The chain uses TRBV7-6 and TRBJ2-7; TRBD2 is a possible D gene (6 bases). Trimming pared 5 bases from V and 0 bases from J, leaving 11 bases between. In germline, CDR1 is SGHVS, CDR2 FNYEAQ. The length of the CDR3 is 14 residues. The CDR3 spells CASSGGVSSYEQYF. CDR3 coding DNA: TGTGCCAGCAGCGGAGGGGTTAGCTCCTACGAGCAGTACTTC.

This clonotype was counted ten times or more. The gene calls are TRBV19 and TRBJ2-3; 11 bases line up with TRBD2. This CDR3 is built from 16 residues. The V segment lost 3 bases and the J segment 2 bases; nucleotides outside the gene matches: 4. Germline V CDR1 and CDR2: LNHDA, SQIVND (reference sequence). The CDR3 loop is CASSILAGGDTDTQYF. The CDR3 DNA is TGTGCCAGTAGTATCCTAGCGGGAGGCGACACAGATACGCAGTATTTT.

This clonotype was detected many times. This sequence joins TRBV12-3 or TRBV12-4 and TRBJ2-1; maybe TRBD2 (6 bases). Trimming pared 3 bases from V and 9 bases from J, leaving 12 bases between. The CDR3 spans 13 residues. The CDR3 loop is CASSLTSNGEQFF. The CDR3 DNA sequence: TGTGCCAGCAGTTTGACTAGTAACGGTGAGCAGTTCTTC.

The sample holds a few counts of this clonotype. This chain connects TRBV6-5 to TRBJ2-7; 12 bases line up with TRBD2. CDR1 and CDR2 (germline): MNHEY, SVGAGI. The CDR3 runs 12 residues. Trimming cost V 10 bases and J 3 bases; bases outside gene matches: 1. DNA of the CDR3: TGTGCCACGACTAGCGGGAGCTACGAGCAGTACTTC. As protein: CATTSGSYEQYF.

This clonotype appeared a few times. This sequence joins TRBV15 and TRBJ2-3; 8 nucleotides align to TRBD2. The CDR3 runs 14 residues. The V gene's germline CDR1 is LNHNV and CDR2 YYDKDF (reference sequence). V was pared by 5 bases and J by 7 bases, with 8 bases of the junction left unmatched. CDR3 region: CATSGGTRSYTQYF. The CDR3 coding sequence is TGTGCCACCAGCGGTGGGACTAGGTCTTATACGCAGTATTTT.